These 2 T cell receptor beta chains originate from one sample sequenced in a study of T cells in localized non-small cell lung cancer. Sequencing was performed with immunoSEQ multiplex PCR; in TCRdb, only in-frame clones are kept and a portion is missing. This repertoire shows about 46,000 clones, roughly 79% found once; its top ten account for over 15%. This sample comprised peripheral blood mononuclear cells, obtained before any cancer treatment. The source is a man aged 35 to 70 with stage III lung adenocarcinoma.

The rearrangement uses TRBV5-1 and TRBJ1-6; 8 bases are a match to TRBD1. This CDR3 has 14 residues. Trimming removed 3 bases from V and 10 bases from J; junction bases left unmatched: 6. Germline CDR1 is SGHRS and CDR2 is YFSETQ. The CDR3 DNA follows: TGCGCCAGCAGCTGGACAGGGATGGACTCACCCCTCCACTTT. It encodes CASSWTGMDSPLHF.

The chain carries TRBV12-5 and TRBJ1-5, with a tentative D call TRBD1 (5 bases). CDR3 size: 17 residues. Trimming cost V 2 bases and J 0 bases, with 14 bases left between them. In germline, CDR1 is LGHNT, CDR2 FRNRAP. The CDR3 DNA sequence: TGTGCTAGTGGTTTGTCAACAGGATTACATAGCAATCAGCCCCAGCATTTT. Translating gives CASGLSTGLHSNQPQHF.